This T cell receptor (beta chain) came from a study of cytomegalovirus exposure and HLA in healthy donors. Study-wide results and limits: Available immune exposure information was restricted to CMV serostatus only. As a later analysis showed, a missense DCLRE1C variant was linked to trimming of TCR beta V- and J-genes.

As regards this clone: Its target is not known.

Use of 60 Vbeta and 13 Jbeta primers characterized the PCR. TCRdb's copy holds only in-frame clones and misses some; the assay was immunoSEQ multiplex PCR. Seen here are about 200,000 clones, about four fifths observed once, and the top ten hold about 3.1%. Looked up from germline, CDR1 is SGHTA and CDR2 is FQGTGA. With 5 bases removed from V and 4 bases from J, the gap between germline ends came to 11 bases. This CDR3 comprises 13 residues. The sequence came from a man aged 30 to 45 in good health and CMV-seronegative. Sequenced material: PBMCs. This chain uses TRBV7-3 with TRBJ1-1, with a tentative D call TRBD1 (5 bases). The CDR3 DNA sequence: TGTGCCAGCAGCGAAACAGGCTTCACTGAAGCTTTCTTT. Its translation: CASSETGFTEAFF.